This TCR beta chain was identified in a study of blood T cell repertoires in COVID-19. At the level of the study: The United States, Italy and Spain supplied acute and convalescent COVID-19 samples. From T cells, B-cell-depleted T cells, or PBMCs came the material, which was cDNA or gDNA.

As originally analysed: Nucleated cell number was recorded as an estimate derived from reference gene primer amplification. Libraries were prepared by immunoSEQ multiplex PCR; TCRdb keeps only in-frame clonotypes and omits some of them. V, J and clone size were drawn from that table, and D and trimming were deduced from the DNA. Among around 70,000 clones listed, roughly 80% were seen once. The sample consisted of peripheral blood. The source of this sequence is a woman aged 60-70 years with acute or convalescent COVID-19.

The CDR3 sequence: CASSRRVDTQYF. The CDR3 nucleotides are TGTGCCAGTAGTAGACGGGTAGATACGCAGTATTTT. The chain recombines TRBV19 with TRBJ2-3; D gene ambiguous. The CDR3 loop spans 12 amino acids. Germline V CDR1 and CDR2: LNHDA, SQIVND (reference sequence). Trimming removed 4 bases from V and 5 bases from J, with 7 bases in between. The whole variable domain, remainder taken from reference TRBV19 and TRBJ2-3, is DGGITQSPKYLFRKEGQNVTLSCEQNLNHDAMYWYRQDPGQGLRLIYYSQIVNDFQKGDIAEGYSVSREKKESFPLTVTSAQKNPTAFYLCASSRRVDTQYFGPGTRLTVL.